This TCR beta chain was sequenced in a study of blood T cell repertoires in COVID-19. Study-wide context: The study drew acute and convalescent COVID-19 samples from the United States, Italy and Spain.

A Seattle source enrolled patients during active infection and followed them longitudinally. As concerns this clone: This sample also contains other DNA sequences that code for the same CDR3.

Assay: immunoSEQ multiplex PCR; the TCRdb copy retains only in-frame clones and omits some. The sample holds 540,000 or so clones, about 88% seen once. Germline V gene lookup returns CDR1 SNHLY and CDR2 FYNNEI. V was pared by 9 bases and J by 0 bases, with 7 bases of the junction left unmatched. The CDR3 has 14 residues. V and J are TRBV2 and TRBJ1-1; 7 bases are a match to TRBD1. The receptor was isolated from a woman in her fifties or sixties with COVID-19, enrolled during active disease. The sample consisted of peripheral blood. The CDR3 is CASSAQGVNTEAFF. The CDR3 DNA sequence: TGTGCCAGTTCCGCCCAGGGGGTGAACACTGAAGCTTTCTTT.